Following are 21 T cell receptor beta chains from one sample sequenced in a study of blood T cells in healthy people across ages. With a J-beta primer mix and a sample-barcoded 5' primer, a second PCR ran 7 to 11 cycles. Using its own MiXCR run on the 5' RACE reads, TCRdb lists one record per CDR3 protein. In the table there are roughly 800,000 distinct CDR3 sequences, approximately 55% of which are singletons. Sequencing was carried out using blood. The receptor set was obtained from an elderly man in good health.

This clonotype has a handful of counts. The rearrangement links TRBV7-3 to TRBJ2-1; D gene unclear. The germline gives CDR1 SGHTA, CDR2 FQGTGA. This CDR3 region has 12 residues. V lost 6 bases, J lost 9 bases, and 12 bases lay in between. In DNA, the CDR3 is TGTGCCAGCAGTTCCTCGACAAGTGAGCAGTTCTTC. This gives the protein CASSSSTSEQFF.

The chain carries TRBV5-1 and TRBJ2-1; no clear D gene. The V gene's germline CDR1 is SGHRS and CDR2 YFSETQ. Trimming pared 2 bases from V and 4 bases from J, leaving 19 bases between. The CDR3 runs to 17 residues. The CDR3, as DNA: TGCGCCAGCAGCTTCCCTGCGCGGAGTCAGCTTTACAATGAGCAGTTCTTC. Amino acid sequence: CASSFPARSQLYNEQFF.

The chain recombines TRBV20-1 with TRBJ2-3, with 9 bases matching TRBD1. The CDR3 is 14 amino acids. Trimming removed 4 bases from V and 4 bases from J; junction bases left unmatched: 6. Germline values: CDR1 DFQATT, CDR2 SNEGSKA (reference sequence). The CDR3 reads CSATGTGYPDTQYF. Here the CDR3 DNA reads TGCAGTGCTACCGGGACAGGGTACCCAGATACGCAGTATTTT.

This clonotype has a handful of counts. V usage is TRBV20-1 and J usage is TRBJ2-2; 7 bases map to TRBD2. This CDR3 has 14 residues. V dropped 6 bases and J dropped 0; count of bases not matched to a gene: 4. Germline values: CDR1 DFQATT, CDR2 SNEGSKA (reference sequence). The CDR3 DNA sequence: TGCAGTGCGAAGCGGGAATCGAACACCGGGGAGCTGTTTTTT. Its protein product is CSAKRESNTGELFF.

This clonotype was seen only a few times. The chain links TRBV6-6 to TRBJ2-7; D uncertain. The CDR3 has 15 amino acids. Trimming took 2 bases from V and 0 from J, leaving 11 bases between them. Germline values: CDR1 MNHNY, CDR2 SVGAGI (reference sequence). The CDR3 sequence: CASSYLGRYSYEQYF. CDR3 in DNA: TGTGCCAGCAGTTACCTGGGCAGGTACTCCTACGAGCAGTACTTC.

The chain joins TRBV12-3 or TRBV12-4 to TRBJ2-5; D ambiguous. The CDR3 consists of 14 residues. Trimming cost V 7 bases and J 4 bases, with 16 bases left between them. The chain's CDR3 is CASTRVGLGETQYF. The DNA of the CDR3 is TGTGCCAGCACCCGGGTAGGGCTAGGAGAGACCCAGTACTTC.

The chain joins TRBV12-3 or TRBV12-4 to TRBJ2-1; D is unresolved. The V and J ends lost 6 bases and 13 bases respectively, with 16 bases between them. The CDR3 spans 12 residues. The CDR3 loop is CASSPATQPQFF. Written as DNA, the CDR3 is TGTGCCAGCAGCCCAGCGACTCAACCCCAGTTCTTC.

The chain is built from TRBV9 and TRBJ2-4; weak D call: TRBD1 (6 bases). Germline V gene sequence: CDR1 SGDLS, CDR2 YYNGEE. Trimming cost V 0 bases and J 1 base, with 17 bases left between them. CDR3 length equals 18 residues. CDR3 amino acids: CASSVEGRGFRAKNIQYF. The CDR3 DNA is TGTGCCAGCAGCGTAGAGGGCAGGGGTTTTCGGGCCAAAAACATTCAGTACTTC.

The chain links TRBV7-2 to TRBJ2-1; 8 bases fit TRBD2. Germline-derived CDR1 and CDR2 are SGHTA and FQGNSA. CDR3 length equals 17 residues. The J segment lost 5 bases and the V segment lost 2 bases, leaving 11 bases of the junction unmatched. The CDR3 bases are TGTGCCAGCAGCTTACAAAGGGCGGGAGGACATAACAATGAGCAGTTCTTC. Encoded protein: CASSLQRAGGHNNEQFF.

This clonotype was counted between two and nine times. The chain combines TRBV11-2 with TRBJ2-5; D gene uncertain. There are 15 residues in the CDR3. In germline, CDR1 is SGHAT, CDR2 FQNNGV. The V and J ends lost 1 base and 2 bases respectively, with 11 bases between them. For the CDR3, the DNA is TGTGCCAGCAGCTTAGGGCTAACTACACAAGAGACCCAGTACTTC. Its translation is CASSLGLTTQETQYF.

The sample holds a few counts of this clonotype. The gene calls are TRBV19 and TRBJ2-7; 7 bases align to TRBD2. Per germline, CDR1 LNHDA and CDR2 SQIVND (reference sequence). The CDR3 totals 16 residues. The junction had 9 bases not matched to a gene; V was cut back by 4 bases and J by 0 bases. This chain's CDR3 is CASSTLLAPSSYEQYF. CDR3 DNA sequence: TGTGCCAGTAGTACCCTACTAGCGCCTAGCTCCTACGAGCAGTACTTC.

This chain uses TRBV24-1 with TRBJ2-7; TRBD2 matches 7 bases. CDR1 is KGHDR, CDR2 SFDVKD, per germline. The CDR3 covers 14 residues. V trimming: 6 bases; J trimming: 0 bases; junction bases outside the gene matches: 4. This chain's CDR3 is CATSSGRPSYEQYF. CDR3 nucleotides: TGTGCCACCAGTTCCGGGAGGCCCTCCTACGAGCAGTACTTC.

The CDR3 here is CASSYVEAAEQYF. As DNA, the CDR3 is TGTGCCAGCAGTTACGTGGAAGCGGCCGAGCAGTACTTC. The chain joins TRBV6-6 to TRBJ2-7, with D perhaps matching TRBD2 (5 bases). Deletions cut 2 bases from V and 6 bases from J, with 11 bases between. Germline assignment: CDR1 MNHNY and CDR2 SVGAGI (reference sequence). This CDR3 has 13 residues.

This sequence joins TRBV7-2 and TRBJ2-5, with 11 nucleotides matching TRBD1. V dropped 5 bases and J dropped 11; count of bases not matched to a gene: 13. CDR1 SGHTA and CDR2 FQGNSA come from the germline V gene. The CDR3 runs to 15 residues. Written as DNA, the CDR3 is TGTGCCAGCAGCGCCCCGGGACAGGGGGACAATGAGCAGTACTTC. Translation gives CASSAPGQGDNEQYF.

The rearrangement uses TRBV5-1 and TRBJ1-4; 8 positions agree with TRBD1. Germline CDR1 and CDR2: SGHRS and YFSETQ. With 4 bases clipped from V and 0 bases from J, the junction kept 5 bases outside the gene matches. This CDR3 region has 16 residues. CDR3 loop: CASSVGQGTTNEKLFF. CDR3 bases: TGCGCCAGCAGCGTTGGACAGGGAACAACTAATGAAAAACTGTTTTTT.

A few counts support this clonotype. Here the CDR3 reads CATSSNILLYEQYF. CDR3 bases: TGTGCCACCAGCAGTAACATCCTACTCTACGAGCAGTACTTC. The rearrangement links TRBV15 to TRBJ2-5; D unresolved. TRBJ2-7 matches the DNA end more closely, so the J call is doubtful. CDR3 length equals 14 residues. Germline CDR1 and CDR2: LNHNV and YYDKDF (reference sequence).

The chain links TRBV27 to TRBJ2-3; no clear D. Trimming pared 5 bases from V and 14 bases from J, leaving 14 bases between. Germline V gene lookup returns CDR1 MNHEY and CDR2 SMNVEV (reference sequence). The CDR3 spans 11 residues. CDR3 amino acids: CASSRLRYAYF. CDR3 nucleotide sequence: TGTGCCAGCAGTCGGCTACGGTACGCGTATTTT.

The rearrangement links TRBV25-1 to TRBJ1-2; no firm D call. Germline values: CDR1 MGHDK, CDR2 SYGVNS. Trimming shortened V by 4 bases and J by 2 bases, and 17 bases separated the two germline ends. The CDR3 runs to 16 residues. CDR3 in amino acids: CASSGPIGAINYGYTF. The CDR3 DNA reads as TGTGCCAGCAGTGGACCAATAGGAGCGATAAACTATGGCTACACCTTC.

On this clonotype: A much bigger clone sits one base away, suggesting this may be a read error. The CDR3 spells CIVSNTDTQYF. The CDR3 nucleotides read TGCATCGTATCGAACACAGATACGCAGTATTTT. V usage is TRBV29-1 and J usage is TRBJ2-3; the D is unclear. The germline V gene encodes CDR1 SQVTM and CDR2 ANQGSEA. This CDR3 spans 11 amino acids.

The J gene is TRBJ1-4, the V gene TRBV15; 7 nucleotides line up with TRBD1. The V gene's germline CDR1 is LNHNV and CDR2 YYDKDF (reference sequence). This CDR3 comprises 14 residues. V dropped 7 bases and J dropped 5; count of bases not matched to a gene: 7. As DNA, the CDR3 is TGTGCCACCACCTACAGGGGAAGAAATGAAAAACTGTTTTTT. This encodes CATTYRGRNEKLFF.

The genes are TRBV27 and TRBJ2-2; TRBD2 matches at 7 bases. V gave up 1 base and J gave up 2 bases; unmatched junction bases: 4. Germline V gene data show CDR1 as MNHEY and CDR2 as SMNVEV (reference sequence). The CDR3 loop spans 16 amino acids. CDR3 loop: CASSLWSGVNTGELFF. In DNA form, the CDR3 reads TGTGCCAGCAGTTTATGGAGCGGGGTAAACACCGGGGAGCTGTTTTTT.